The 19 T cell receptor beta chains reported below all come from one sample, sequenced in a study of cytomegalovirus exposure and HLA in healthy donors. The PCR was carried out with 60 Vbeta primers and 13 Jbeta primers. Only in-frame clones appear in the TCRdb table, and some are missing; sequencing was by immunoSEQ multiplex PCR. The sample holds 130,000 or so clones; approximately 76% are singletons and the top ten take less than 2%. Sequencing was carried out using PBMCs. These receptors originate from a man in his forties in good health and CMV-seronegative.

The CDR3 nucleotides read TGCGCCAGCAGCCAAGAAGGCCCAGGGGACGGGGAGCTGTTTTTT. This translates into CASSQEGPGDGELFF. This rearrangement joins TRBV4-1 to TRBJ2-2; maybe TRBD1 (6 bases). The CDR3 sequence is 15 residues long. V shed 0 bases and J shed 7 bases, with 12 bases lying between them. Germline values: CDR1 MGHRA, CDR2 YSYEKL.

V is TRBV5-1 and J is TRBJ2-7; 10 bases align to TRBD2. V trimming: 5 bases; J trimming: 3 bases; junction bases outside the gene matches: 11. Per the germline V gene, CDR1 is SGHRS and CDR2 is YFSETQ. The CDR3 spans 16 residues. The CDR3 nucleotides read TGCGCCAGCAGTGGAGCGGGGGGGAACACCTACTACGAGCAGTACTTC. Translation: CASSGAGGNTYYEQYF.

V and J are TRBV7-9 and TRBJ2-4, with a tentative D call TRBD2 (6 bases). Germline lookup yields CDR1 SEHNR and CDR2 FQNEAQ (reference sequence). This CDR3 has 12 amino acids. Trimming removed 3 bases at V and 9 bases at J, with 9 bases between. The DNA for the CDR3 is TGTGCCAGCAGCTTGGCCGGGGGCATTCAGTACTTC. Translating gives CASSLAGGIQYF.

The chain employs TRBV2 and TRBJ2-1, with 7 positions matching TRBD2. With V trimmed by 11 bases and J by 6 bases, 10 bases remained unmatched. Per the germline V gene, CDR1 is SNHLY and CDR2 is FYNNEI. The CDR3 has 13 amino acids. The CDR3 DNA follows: TGTGCCGGGGGATTAGCGGGTCTCAATGAGCAGTTCTTC. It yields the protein CAGGLAGLNEQFF.

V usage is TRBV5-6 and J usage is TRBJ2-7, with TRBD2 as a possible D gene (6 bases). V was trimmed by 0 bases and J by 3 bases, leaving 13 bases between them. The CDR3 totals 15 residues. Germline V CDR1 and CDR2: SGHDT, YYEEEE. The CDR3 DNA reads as TGTGCCAGCAGCTTGGGCGGGGCCGGCCGCTACGAGCAGTACTTC. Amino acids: CASSLGGAGRYEQYF.

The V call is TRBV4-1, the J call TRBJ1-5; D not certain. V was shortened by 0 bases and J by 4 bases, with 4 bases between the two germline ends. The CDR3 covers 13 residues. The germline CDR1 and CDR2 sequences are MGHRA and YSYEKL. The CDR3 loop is CASSQELNQPQHF. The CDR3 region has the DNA TGCGCCAGCAGCCAAGAATTAAATCAGCCCCAGCATTTT.

The DNA of the CDR3 is TGTGCCAGTACCGCGACAGGGGGCGACTTTCAGCCCCAGCATTTT. Translating it yields CASTATGGDFQPQHF. The V and J genes are TRBV19 and TRBJ1-5; 10 bases line up with TRBD1. The V gene end was trimmed by 7 bases and the J gene end by 6 bases; junction bases not matched to a gene: 9. The CDR3 runs to 15 residues. Germline CDR1 LNHDA, CDR2 SQIVND (reference sequence). Looking up the rest from reference TRBV19 and TRBJ1-5 gives the full variable domain: DGGITQSPKYLFRKEGQNVTLSCEQNLNHDAMYWYRQDPGQGLRLIYYSQIVNDFQKGDIAEGYSVSREKKESFPLTVTSAQKNPTAFYLCASTATGGDFQPQHFGDGTRLSIL.

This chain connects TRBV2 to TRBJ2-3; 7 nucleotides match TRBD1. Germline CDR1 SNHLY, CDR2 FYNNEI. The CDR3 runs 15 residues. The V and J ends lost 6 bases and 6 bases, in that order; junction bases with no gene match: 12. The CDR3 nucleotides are TGTGCCAGCAGCCAAGAAGGGACAGCCCCCGATACGCAGTATTTT. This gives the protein CASSQEGTAPDTQYF.

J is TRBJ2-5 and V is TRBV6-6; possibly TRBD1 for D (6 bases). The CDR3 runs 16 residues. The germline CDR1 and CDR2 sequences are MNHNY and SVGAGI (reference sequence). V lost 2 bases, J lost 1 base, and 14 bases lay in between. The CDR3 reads CASSYANRVGQETQYF. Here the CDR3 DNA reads TGTGCCAGCAGTTACGCCAACAGGGTTGGCCAAGAGACCCAGTACTTC.

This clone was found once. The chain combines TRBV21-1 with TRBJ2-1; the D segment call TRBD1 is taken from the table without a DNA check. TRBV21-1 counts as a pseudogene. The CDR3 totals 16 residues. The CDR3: CASPLRDRGELNEQFF. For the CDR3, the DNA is TGTGCCAGCCCGCTAAGGGACAGGGGGGAATTGAATGAGCAGTTCTTC.

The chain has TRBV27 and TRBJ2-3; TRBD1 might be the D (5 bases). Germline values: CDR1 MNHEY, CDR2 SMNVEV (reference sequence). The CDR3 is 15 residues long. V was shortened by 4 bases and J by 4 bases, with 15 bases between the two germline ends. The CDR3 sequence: CASSYDLQAPDTQYF. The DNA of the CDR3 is TGTGCCAGCAGTTACGACCTACAGGCCCCAGATACGCAGTATTTT.

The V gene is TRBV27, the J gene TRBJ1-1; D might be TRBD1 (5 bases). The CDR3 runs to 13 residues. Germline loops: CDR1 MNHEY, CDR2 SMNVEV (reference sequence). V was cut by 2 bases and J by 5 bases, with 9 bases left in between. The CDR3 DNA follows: TGTGCCAGCAGTTTACAGGGCACAACTGAAGCTTTCTTT. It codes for CASSLQGTTEAFF.

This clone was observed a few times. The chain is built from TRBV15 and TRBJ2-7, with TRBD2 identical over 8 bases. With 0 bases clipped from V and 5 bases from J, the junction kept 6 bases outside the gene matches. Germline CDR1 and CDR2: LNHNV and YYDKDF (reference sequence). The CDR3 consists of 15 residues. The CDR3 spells CATSRDFGTSDEQYF. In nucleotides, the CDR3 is TGTGCCACCAGCAGAGATTTCGGGACTAGTGACGAGCAGTACTTC.

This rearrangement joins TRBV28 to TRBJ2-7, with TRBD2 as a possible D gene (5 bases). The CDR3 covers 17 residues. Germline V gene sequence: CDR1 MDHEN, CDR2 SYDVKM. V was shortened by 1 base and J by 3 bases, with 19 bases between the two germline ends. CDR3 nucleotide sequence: TGTGCCAGCAGTTTATCTCCGGTGTATTCTGAGGGCTACGAGCAGTACTTC. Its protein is CASSLSPVYSEGYEQYF.

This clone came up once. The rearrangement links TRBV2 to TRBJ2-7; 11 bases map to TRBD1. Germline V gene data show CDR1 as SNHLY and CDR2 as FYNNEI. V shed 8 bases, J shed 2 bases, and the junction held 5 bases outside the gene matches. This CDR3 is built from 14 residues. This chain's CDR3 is CASGGDRGAYEQYF. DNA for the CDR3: TGTGCCAGCGGGGGGGACAGGGGGGCCTACGAGCAGTACTTC. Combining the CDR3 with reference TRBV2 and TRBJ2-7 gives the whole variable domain EPEVTQTPSHQVTQMGQEVILRCVPISNHLYFYWYRQILGQKVEFLVSFYNNEISEKSEIFDDQFSVERPDGSNFTLKIRSTKLEDSAMYFCASGGDRGAYEQYFGPGTRLTVT.

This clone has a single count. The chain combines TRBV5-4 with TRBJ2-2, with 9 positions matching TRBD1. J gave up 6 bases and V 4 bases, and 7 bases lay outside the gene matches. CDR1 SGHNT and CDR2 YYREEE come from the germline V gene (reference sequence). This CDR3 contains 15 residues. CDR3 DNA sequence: TGTGCCAGCAGCGCAAGGACAGGGGTACCCGGGGAGCTGTTTTTT. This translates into CASSARTGVPGELFF.

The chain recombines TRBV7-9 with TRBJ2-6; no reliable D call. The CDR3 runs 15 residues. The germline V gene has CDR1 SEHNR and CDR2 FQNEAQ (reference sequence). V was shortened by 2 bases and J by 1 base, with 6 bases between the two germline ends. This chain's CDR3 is CASSLRVSGANVLTF. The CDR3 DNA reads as TGTGCCAGCAGCTTACGGGTTTCTGGGGCCAACGTCCTGACTTTC.

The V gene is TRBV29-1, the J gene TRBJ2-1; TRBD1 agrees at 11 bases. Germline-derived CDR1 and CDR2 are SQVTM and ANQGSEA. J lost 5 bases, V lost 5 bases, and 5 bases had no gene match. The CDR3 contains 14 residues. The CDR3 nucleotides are TGCAGCGTTACCCGGACAGGGGGCAACAATGAGCAGTTCTTC. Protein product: CSVTRTGGNNEQFF.

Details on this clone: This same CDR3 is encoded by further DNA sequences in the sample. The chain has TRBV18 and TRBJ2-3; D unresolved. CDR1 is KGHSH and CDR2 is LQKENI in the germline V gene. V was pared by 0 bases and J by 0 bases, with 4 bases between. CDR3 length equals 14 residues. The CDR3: CASSPPSSTDTQYF. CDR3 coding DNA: TGTGCCAGCTCACCACCGAGTAGCACAGATACGCAGTATTTT.